The present entry profiles one T cell receptor beta chain with its context. Its specificity is unknown. Donors likely had unrecorded immune exposures despite being nominally healthy when sampled. J was trimmed by 2 bases and V by 4 bases; bases with no gene match: 12. Germline CDR1 reads SGDLS; CDR2 reads YYNGEE. The CDR3 is 17 amino acids. The entry originates in a study of cytomegalovirus exposure and HLA in healthy donors. The PCR employed 60 Vbeta primers together with 13 Jbeta primers. Using immunoSEQ multiplex PCR, the repertoire was profiled, and TCRdb retains in-frame clones only, with some absent. The sample has 150,000 to 200,000 clones, more than 70% seen once. General study results and limits: A cluster of highly shared sequence variants was likely a sequencing artifact. Equally common other TCR beta chains were less clonally expanded than HLA-associated ones, a later analysis found.

The TCR was taken from a middle-aged man in good health and CMV-seropositive. The rearrangement links TRBV9 to TRBJ2-1, with TRBD2 matching 7 bases. The specimen sequenced was PBMCs. Written as DNA, the CDR3 is TGTGCCAGCAGCCCCTTCGCTGCTAGCGGTCCCTACAATGAGCAGTTCTTC. Translating gives CASSPFAASGPYNEQFF.